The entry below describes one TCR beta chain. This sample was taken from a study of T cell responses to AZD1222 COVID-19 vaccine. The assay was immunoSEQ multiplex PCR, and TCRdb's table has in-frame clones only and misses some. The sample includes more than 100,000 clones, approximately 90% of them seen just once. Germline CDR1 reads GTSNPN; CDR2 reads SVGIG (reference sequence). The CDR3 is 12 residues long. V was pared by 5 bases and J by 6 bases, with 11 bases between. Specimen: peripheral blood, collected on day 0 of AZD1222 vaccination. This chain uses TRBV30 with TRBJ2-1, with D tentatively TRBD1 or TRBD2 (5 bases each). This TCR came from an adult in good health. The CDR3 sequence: CAWGPGANEQFF. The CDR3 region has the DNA TGTGCCTGGGGTCCCGGGGCCAATGAGCAGTTCTTC.